Reported below is one T cell receptor (beta chain). Profiled with immunoSEQ multiplex PCR; TCRdb holds only in-frame clones, not every one. The table shows 95,000 to 150,000 clones, with about 79% occurring only once. CDR1 and CDR2 (germline): MNHEY, SVGEGT. Trimming took 4 bases from V and 0 from J; bases not matched to a gene: 8. This CDR3 is 18 amino acids long. The data originate from a study of blood T cell repertoires in COVID-19. The sample taken for sequencing was peripheral blood. The rearrangement links TRBV6-2 or TRBV6-3 to TRBJ2-2; the match to TRBD1 covers 10 bases. The sequence derives from a woman aged 70-85 years with acute or convalescent COVID-19. CDR3 sequence reads: CASSFPTGGPTNTGELFF. CDR3 DNA: TGTGCCAGCAGTTTTCCGACAGGGGGCCCTACGAACACCGGGGAGCTGTTTTTT.